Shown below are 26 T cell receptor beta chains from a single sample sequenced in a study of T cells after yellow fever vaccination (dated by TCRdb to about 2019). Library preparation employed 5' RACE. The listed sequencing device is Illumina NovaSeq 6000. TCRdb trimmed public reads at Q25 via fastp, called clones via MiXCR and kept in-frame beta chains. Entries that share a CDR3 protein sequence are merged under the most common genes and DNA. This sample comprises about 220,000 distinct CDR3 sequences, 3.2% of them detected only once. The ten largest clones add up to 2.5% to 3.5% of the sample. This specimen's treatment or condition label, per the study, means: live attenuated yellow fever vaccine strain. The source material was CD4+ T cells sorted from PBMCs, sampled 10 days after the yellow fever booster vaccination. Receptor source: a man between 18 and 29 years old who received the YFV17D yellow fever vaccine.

The CDR3 coding sequence is TGTGCCAGCCGAAAGACAGGCCTTAGCTCTGGGGCCAACGTCCTGACTTTC. Translated: CASRKTGLSSGANVLTF. The chain combines TRBV6-4 with TRBJ2-6; weak D call: TRBD1 (6 bases). This CDR3 is built from 17 residues. The germline gives CDR1 MRHNA, CDR2 SNTAGT. Trimming removed 8 bases at V and 0 bases at J, with 17 bases between.

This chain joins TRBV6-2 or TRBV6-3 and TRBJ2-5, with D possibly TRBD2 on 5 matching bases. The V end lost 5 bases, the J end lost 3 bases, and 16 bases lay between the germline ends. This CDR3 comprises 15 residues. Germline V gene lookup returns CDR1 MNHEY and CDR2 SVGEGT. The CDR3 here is CASSPPAVLKETQYF. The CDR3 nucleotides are TGTGCCAGCAGTCCGCCAGCGGTGTTAAAAGAGACCCAGTACTTC.

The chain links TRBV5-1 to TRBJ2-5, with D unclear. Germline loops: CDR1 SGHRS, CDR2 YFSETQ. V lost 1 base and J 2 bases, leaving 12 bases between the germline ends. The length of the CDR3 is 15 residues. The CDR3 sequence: CASSLRLRLQETQYF. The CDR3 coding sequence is TGCGCCAGCAGCTTGAGGCTCCGGTTACAAGAGACCCAGTACTTC.

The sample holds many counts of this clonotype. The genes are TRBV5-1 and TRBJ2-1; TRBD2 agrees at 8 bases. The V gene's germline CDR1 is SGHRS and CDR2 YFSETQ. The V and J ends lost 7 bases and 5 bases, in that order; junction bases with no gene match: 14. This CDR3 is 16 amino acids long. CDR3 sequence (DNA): TGCGCCAGCGAACCTCCCGGCGGGGGGAGAAACAATGAGCAGTTCTTC. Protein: CASEPPGGGRNNEQFF.

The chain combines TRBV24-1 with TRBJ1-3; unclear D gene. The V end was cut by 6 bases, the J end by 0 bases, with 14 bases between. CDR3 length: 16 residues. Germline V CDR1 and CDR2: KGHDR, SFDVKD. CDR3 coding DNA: TGTGCCACCAGTCTTCTCCAGCAGATCTCTGGAAACACCATATATTTT. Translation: CATSLLQQISGNTIYF.

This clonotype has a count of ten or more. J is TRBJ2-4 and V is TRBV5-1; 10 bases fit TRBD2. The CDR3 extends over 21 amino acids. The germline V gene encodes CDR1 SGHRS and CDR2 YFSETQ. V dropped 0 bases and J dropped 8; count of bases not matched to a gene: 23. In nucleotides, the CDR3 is TGCGCCAGCAGCTTGGGGTACAAATCCTACGTAGCGGGGGGCGATTTGCACATTCAGTACTTC. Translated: CASSLGYKSYVAGGDLHIQYF. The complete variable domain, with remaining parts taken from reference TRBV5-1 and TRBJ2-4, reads KAGVTQTPRYLIKTRGQQVTLSCSPISGHRSVSWYQQTPGQGLQFLFEYFSETQRNKGNFPGRFSGRQFSNSRSEMNVSTLELGDSALYLCASSLGYKSYVAGGDLHIQYFGAGTRLSVL.

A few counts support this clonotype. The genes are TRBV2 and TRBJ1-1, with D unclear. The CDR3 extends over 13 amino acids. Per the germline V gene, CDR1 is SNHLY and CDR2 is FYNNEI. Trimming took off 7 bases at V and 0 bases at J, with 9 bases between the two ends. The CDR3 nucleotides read TGTGCCAGCAAGGTGGCCATGAACACTGAAGCTTTCTTT. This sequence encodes CASKVAMNTEAFF.

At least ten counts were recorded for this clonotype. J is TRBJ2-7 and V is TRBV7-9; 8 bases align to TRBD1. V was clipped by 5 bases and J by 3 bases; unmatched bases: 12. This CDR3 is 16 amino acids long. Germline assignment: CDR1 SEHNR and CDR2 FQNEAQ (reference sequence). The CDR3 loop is CASSPGWRDRFYEQYF. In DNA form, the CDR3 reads TGTGCCAGCAGCCCCGGCTGGCGGGACAGGTTCTACGAGCAGTACTTC.

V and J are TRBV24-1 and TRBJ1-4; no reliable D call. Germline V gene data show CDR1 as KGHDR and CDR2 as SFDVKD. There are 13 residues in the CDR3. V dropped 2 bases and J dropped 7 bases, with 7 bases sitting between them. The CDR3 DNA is TGTGCCACCAGTGATTCAAGGAGTGAAAAACTGTTTTTT. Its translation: CATSDSRSEKLFF.

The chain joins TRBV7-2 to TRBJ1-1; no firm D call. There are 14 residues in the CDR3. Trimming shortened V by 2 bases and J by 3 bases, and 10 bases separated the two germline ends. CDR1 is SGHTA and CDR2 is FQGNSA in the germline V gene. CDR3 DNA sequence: TGTGCCAGCAGCTTAAACCAAGCGGACACTGAAGCTTTCTTT. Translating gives CASSLNQADTEAFF.

CDR3 nucleotide sequence: TGTGCCAGCAGTTCGACAGGGGGCGCGGAGACCCAGTACTTC. Its translation: CASSSTGGAETQYF. The chain couples TRBV12-3 or TRBV12-4 to TRBJ2-5; 10 bases map to TRBD1. This CDR3 contains 14 residues. Unmatched junction bases numbered 4, after V lost 4 bases and J lost 5 bases.

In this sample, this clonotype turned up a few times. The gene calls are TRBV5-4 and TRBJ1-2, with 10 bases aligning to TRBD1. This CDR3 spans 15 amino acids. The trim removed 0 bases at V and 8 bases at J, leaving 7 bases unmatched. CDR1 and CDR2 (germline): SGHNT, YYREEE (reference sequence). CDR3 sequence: CASSLVETGGAGYTF. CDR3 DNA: TGTGCCAGCAGCTTGGTCGAGACAGGGGGCGCAGGCTACACCTTC.

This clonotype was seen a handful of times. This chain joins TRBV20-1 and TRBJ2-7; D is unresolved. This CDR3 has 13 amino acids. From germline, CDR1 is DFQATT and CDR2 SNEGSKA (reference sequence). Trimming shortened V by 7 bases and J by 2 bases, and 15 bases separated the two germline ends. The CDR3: CSVGQALTYEQYF. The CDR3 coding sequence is TGCAGTGTTGGGCAGGCCCTCACCTACGAGCAGTACTTC.

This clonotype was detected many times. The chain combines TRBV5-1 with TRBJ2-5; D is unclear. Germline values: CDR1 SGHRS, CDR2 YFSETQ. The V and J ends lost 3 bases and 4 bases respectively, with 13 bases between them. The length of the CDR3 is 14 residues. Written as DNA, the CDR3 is TGCGCCAGCAGCTGGGGAATAACGGGAGAGACCCAGTACTTC. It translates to CASSWGITGETQYF.

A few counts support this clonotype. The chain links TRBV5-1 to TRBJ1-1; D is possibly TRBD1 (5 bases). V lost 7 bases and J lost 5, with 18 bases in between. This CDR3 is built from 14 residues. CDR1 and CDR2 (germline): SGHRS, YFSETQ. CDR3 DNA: TGCGCCAGCCACGGCGGCCAACGGGGGACTGAAGCTTTCTTT. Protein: CASHGGQRGTEAFF.

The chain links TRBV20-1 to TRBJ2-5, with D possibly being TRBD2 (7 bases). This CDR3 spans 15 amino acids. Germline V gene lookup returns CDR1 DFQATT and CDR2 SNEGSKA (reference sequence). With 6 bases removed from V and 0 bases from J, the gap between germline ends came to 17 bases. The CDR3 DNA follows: TGCAGTGCCCAGGAGGGGGGGTGGTACCAAGAGACCCAGTACTTC. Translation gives CSAQEGGWYQETQYF.

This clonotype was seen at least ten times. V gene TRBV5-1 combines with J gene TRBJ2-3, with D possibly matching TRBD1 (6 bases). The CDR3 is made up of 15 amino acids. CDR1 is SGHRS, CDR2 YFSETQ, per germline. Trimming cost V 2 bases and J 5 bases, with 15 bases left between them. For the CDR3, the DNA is TGCGCCAGCAGCTTAACAGGGCCGATAGGAGATACGCAGTATTTT. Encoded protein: CASSLTGPIGDTQYF.

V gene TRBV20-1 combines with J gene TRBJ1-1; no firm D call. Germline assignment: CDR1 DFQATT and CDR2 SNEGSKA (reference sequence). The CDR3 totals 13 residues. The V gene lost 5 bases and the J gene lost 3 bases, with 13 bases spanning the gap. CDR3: CSAAPGGDTEAFF. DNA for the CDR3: TGCAGTGCTGCCCCAGGAGGCGACACTGAAGCTTTCTTT.

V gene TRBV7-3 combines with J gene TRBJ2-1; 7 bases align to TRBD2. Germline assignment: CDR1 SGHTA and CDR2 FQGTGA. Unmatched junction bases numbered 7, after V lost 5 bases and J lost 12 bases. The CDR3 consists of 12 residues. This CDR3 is CASSPPGGRQFF. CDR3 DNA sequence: TGTGCCAGCAGCCCCCCCGGGGGGAGGCAGTTCTTC.

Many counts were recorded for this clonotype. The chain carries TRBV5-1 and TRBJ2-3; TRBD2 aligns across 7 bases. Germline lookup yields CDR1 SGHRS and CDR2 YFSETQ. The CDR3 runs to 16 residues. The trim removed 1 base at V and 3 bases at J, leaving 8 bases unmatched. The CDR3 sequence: CASSLPAASGTDTQYF. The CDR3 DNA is TGCGCCAGCAGCTTGCCGGCGGCTAGCGGTACAGATACGCAGTATTTT.

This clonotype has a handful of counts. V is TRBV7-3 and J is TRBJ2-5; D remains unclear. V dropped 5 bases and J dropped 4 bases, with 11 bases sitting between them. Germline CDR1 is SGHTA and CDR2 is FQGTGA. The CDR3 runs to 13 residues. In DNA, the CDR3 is TGTGCCAGCAGCCTAAGGCCTGGAGAGACCCAGTACTTC. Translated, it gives CASSLRPGETQYF.

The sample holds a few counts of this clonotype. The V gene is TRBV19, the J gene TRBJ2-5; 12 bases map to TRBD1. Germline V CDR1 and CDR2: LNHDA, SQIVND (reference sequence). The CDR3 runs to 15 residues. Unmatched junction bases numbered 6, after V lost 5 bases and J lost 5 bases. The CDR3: CASSSGTGGKETQYF. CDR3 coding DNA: TGTGCCAGTAGTTCCGGGACAGGGGGCAAGGAGACCCAGTACTTC.

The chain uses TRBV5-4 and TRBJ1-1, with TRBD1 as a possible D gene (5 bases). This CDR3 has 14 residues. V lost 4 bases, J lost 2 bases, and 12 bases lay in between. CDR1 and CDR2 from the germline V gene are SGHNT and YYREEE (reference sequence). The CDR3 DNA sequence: TGTGCCAGCAGCCCACCAGGGCGTAACACTGAAGCTTTCTTT. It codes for CASSPPGRNTEAFF.

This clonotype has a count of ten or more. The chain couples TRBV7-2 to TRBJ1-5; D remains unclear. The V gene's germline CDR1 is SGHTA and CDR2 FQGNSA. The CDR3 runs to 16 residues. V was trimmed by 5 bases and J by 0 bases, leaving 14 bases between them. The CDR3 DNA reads TGTGCCAGCAGCCCTTCTACGATCCATAGCAATCAGCCCCAGCATTTT. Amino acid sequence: CASSPSTIHSNQPQHF.

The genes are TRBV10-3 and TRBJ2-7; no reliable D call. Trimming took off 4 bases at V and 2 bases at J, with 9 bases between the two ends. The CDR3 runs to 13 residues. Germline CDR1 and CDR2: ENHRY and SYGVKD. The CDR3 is CAISATETYEQYV. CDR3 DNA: TGTGCCATCAGTGCCACCGAAACCTACGAGCAGTACGTC.

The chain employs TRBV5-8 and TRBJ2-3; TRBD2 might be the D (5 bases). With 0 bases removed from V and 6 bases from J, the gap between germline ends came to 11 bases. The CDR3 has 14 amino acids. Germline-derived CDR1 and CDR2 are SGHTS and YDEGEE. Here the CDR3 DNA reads TGTGCCAGCAGCTTGGCCCGGGATCGGGATACGCAGTATTTT. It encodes CASSLARDRDTQYF.